This is a list of T cell receptor beta chains from one sample in a study of metastatic and nonmetastatic thyroid tumors. With MiXCR, TCRdb reprocessed the PCR reads. The data hold roughly 25,000 clones, with about 16% observed a single time. The sequenced material came from blood. These receptors came from a female donor with papillary thyroid cancer or a benign thyroid nodule (not recorded which). Some clones in this sample may be carry-over from other donors' samples. CDR3s include the opening cysteine and the closing phenylalanine or tryptophan. Fields, in order: clone size, V gene, D gene, J gene, CDR3 protein, CDR3 DNA. D genes are given only for firm matches. For some rows the clone size is stated as once, few or many, or as a class when expanded; others skip it.

many,TRBV12-3/TRBV12-4,NA,TRBJ2-5,CASSSGEQKETQYF,TGTGCCAGCAGTTCGGGGGAGCAAAAAGAGACCCAGTACTTC
many,TRBV20-1,TRBD1,TRBJ1-6,CSAPRQGTNSPLHF,TGCAGTGCTCCAAGACAGGGAACTAATTCACCCCTCCACTTT
many,TRBV20-1,NA,TRBJ2-1,CSASKSSASSYNEQFF,TGCAGTGCTTCGAAATCTAGCGCTAGCTCCTACAATGAGCAGTTCTTC
many,TRBV6-5,NA,TRBJ1-1,CASSYLADTEAFF,TGTGCCAGCAGTTACCTAGCAGACACTGAAGCTTTCTTT
many,TRBV28,NA,TRBJ1-1,CASSFLAEAFF,TGTGCCAGCAGTTTTCTAGCTGAAGCTTTCTTT
many,TRBV5-7,TRBD2,TRBJ2-7,CASSLGAGTSGRRGREQYF,TGTGCCAGCAGCTTGGGGGCTGGGACTAGCGGGAGGAGAGGGAGAGAGCAGTACTTC
NA,TRBV9,NA,TRBJ2-5,CASNSGRNQETQYF,TGTGCCAGCAACTCCGGCCGGAACCAAGAGACCCAGTACTTC
many,TRBV3-1,TRBD2,TRBJ2-7,CASSQAPGLEQQYF,TGTGCCAGCAGCCAAGCTCCGGGACTAGAGCAACAGTACTTC
many,TRBV20-1,TRBD2,TRBJ2-1,CSARGLAGYNEQFF,TGCAGTGCGAGGGGCCTAGCGGGATACAATGAGCAGTTCTTC
many,TRBV29-1,TRBD2,TRBJ2-7,CSANGRSDEQYF,TGCAGCGCCAACGGGAGGAGCGACGAGCAGTACTTC
many,TRBV6-7,NA,TRBJ1-1,CASSYSVRGAADTEAFF,TGTGCCAGCAGTTACTCGGTCCGGGGAGCTGCGGACACTGAAGCTTTCTTT
NA,TRBV28,NA,TRBJ1-6,CASSFSSYNSPLHF,TGTGCCAGCAGCTTCAGCTCCTATAATTCACCCCTCCACTTT
few,TRBV28,TRBD2,TRBJ2-3,CASREGLAGDNTQYF,TGTGCCAGCAGGGAGGGACTAGCGGGAGACAATACGCAGTATTTT
NA,TRBV20-1,TRBD2,TRBJ2-7,CSANSIAGAGEQYF,TGCAGTGCTAACTCCATAGCGGGAGCGGGGGAGCAGTACTTC
many,TRBV28,NA,TRBJ1-2,CASSAPRLPNYGYTF,TGTGCCAGCAGTGCCCCACGCCTCCCTAACTATGGCTACACCTTC
many,TRBV6-2/TRBV6-3,NA,TRBJ1-2,CASSGRGGKGPGYTF,TGTGCCAGCAGTGGCCGGGGCGGGAAGGGCCCCGGCTACACCTTC
many,TRBV6-1,NA,TRBJ1-1,CASSQSYREAFF,TGTGCCAGCAGTCAGTCATACCGGGAGGCTTTCTTT
many,TRBV7-2,NA,TRBJ2-1,CASSTRGNEQFF,TGTGCCAGCAGCACCCGAGGGAATGAGCAGTTCTTC
NA,TRBV28,NA,TRBJ2-7,CASSSPGTLSYEQYF,TGTGCCAGCAGTTCCCCCGGGACTCTCTCCTACGAGCAGTACTTC
medium-sized,TRBV11-2,TRBD1,TRBJ2-1,CASSSPRDRVRNEQFF,TGTGCCAGCAGCTCCCCGCGGGACAGGGTTCGCAATGAGCAGTTCTTC
NA,TRBV6-1,TRBD1,TRBJ1-2,CASSERWDRVNYGYTF,TGTGCCAGCAGTGAAAGGTGGGACAGGGTGAACTATGGCTACACCTTC
many,TRBV6-2/TRBV6-3,TRBD2,TRBJ2-3,CASTFDVSGRYTDTQYF,TGTGCCAGCACTTTTGATGTTAGCGGGAGATACACAGATACGCAGTATTTT
many,TRBV9,NA,TRBJ2-5,CASSVGGGIRETQYF,TGTGCCAGCAGCGTTGGAGGAGGCATAAGAGAGACCCAGTACTTC
many,TRBV28,TRBD1,TRBJ1-1,CASSPSTGVVTEAFF,TGTGCCAGCAGTCCTTCGACAGGGGTGGTCACTGAAGCTTTCTTT